These T cell receptor beta chains were read from a single sample in a study of siplizumab effects on memory and regulatory T cells. TCRdb's copy holds only in-frame clones and misses some; the assay was immunoSEQ multiplex PCR. Of some 90,000 clones listed, 80% to 90% are singletons. The sequencing sample was made of CD4+ T cells sorted from blood. The source of these receptors is a human donor in good health. The CDR3 runs from the conserved cysteine through the conserved F or W. The D gene is left open where the match is weak.

j_gene | d_gene | v_gene | CDR3aa
TRBJ2-5 | . | TRBV7-2 | CASSPASETQYF
TRBJ2-7 | . | TRBV6-5 | CASSRTTDYEQYF
TRBJ1-1 | TRBD1 | TRBV27 | CASSNTGGWGTEAFF
TRBJ1-2 | TRBD1 | TRBV11-2 | CASSPRTGLIYGYTF
TRBJ2-3 | TRBD2 | TRBV7-2 | CASSLYGTMDTQYF
TRBJ2-7 | TRBD2 | TRBV18 | CASSPGLAGPYEQYF
TRBJ2-1 | TRBD2 | TRBV5-1 | CASSLGLAGGSQFF
TRBJ2-3 | . | TRBV19 | CASSIELGTTDTQYF
TRBJ1-1 | . | TRBV6-5 | CASSYSVIAEAFF
TRBJ2-1 | TRBD2 | TRBV7-7 | CASSPLGREGEQFF
TRBJ2-2 | TRBD2 | TRBV15 | CATSRVASGSARTGELFF
TRBJ2-7 | TRBD1 | TRBV7-2 | CASSFQTGAYEQYF
TRBJ2-5 | . | TRBV27 | CASSAETQYF
TRBJ1-1 | . | TRBV28 | CASSSGGAMNTEAFF
TRBJ2-7 | . | TRBV6-1 | CAIARGLYEQYF
TRBJ2-5 | . | TRBV2 | CASSETALETQYF
TRBJ2-5 | . | TRBV5-1 | CASSPGDQETQYF
TRBJ1-1 | . | TRBV2 | CASSELDTWNTEAFF
TRBJ2-2 | TRBD2 | TRBV2 | CASMPGLAGGTGTGELFF
TRBJ1-6 | TRBD1 | TRBV10-3 | CATEQGANSPLHF
TRBJ2-1 | TRBD2 | TRBV7-9 | CASSATSGSSNEQFF
TRBJ2-7 | TRBD1 | TRBV7-3 | CASSRQGSYEQYF
TRBJ2-5 | . | TRBV2 | CATKIGETQYF
TRBJ2-5 | . | TRBV11-2 | CASRWGGETQYF
TRBJ2-5 | TRBD2 | TRBV5-4 | CASSLTSGSLSETQYF
TRBJ2-3 | . | TRBV9 | CASSVRVSSFGGDTQYF
TRBJ2-5 | . | TRBV6-6 | CASSYNLGGQETQYF
TRBJ2-7 | TRBD1 | TRBV9 | CASSDRDRGYEQYF
TRBJ1-1 | . | TRBV18 | CASSQNSGEANTEAFF
TRBJ2-5 | . | TRBV9 | CASSVLGGPQETQYF
TRBJ2-1 | TRBD2 | TRBV7-2 | CASLRGRGTDNEQFF
TRBJ2-3 | . | TRBV18 | CASSPEQFEGDTQYF
TRBJ2-2 | . | TRBV2 | CASQSPDYANTGELFF
TRBJ2-7 | . | TRBV14 | CASSQWVGATSYEQYF
TRBJ1-6 | . | TRBV30 | CAWSVVWGRINSPLHF
TRBJ1-1 | . | TRBV12-5 | CASGLDWGGTEVGTEAFF
TRBJ2-2 | . | TRBV5-1 | CASRTSTNTGELFF
TRBJ2-7 | TRBD2 | TRBV10-1 | CASPGTSGRSKSYEQYF
TRBJ1-5 | . | TRBV19 | CASSMADAATQPQHF
TRBJ1-2 | . | TRBV4-1 | CASSQGMNGPDSSAGYTF
TRBJ1-4 | . | TRBV19 | CASSYATNEKLFF
TRBJ1-2 | . | TRBV7-3 | CASSFRGAGYGYTF
TRBJ1-5 | . | TRBV6-5 | CASRRTNSNQPQHF
TRBJ2-7 | TRBD1 | TRBV5-8 | CASSDRAYEQYF
TRBJ1-5 | . | TRBV30 | CAWSVGGDWQPQHF
TRBJ1-5 | TRBD1 | TRBV9 | CASSVGGQGSDQPQHF
TRBJ2-7 | . | TRBV5-6 | CASSPGGRSYEQYF
TRBJ2-7 | . | TRBV30 | CAWSEDSSYEQYF
TRBJ2-1 | TRBD2 | TRBV10-2 | CASKRTSGRVTYNEQFF
TRBJ1-4 | TRBD1 | TRBV29-1 | CSVRDRLIEKLFF